This entry is about one T cell receptor beta chain. This clone was observed a few times. Its antigen is unknown. Per-base quality was not reported, and no clone a single base away is much larger than it. TCRbeta CDR3 regions were profiled by bias-controlled multiplex PCR amplification of genomic DNA with the immunoSEQ Assay. The authors' analysis ran thus. To quantify the absolute abundance of each unique TCRbeta CDR3 region, the sequences were collapsed and filtered. Differential abundance was assessed using a binomial (Fisher-equivalent) model and a beta-binomial model in which time-dependent variance fitted from healthy donors was added. Clones with fewer than 5 combined templates were removed, and a clone was called differentially abundant if the clone's Benjamini-Hochberg FDR was below 0.01. Beta-binomial variance was modeled as a function of total template count across the two samples using the form v = (b*log(k)+a)^2. Imported from immuneACCESS, the table was reduced by TCRdb to in-frame sequences with V and J called. These copies leave out some clones; in studies compared against another copy, an unresolved V gene accounts for under half, and the cause of the remainder is not known. V, J and clone size are those of that table, while D and trimming were read from the DNA. Present in this sample are about 100,000 clones, 75% to 90% of which were seen just once. The top ten hold roughly 6% of the sample.

Measured from the cysteine to the phenylalanine, the CDR3 is 13 residues long. Only the CDR3 DNA stays, 39 bases, in frame from base 1. V is cut back by 4 bases and J by 11 bases, with 5 bases in the junction unmatched. CDR1 and CDR2 (SGHTA, FQGTGA) derive from the germline V gene. The sample originates from a study of identifying expanded T cells in peripheral blood (dated by TCRdb to the late 2010s). For context, the study as a whole: Four technical replicates, made by sequencing separate aliquots from the same pool of genomic DNA, were compared pairwise.

The study at large found these results: Across all healthy donors, variance in clone template counts between approximately two-week samples was found to increase significantly with total template count. About 1.1 differentially abundant clones were flagged by the binomial model between technical replicates, whereas about 15 and 19 were flagged over around two weeks and four weeks, respectively. The authors expected that biological variance in healthy repertoires might rise further over much longer intervals, such as months to years. The beta-binomial model significantly reduced the number of clones called differentially abundant and the false-positive rate across all healthy-donor time intervals.

No immune events, such as infections, were documented for the healthy donors during the collection period. Healthy-donor blood repertoires served as a training cohort to calibrate time-dependent variance in a beta-binomial model of T-cell clone differential abundance. The training cohort comprised approximately 10 healthy donors, 3 female and 7 male. The donors were between roughly 29 and 65 years old, with an average age of approximately 47 years. Obtained from a commercial supplier, whole blood was collected from each healthy donor at three time points set two to three weeks apart. For immunosequencing, genomic DNA was extracted from unsorted whole blood.

The sample was blood. This clonotype was sampled from a person aged 18 to 75 in good health. The sequence links TRBV7-3 to TRBJ1-6; TRBD1 agrees with 7 junctional bases. For the CDR3, the sequence is CASSSRQGTPLHF. Here is the DNA: TGTGCCAGCAGCTCCCGACAGGGAACACCCCTCCACTTT.